The present T cell receptor (beta chain) was sequenced within a study of PD-L1 blockade in urothelial cancer. Study-wide background: Before enrollment, 0 to 3 chemotherapy regimens had been given to patients.

Stated time point: pretreatment peripheral blood. The table came from immunoSEQ multiplex PCR; TCRdb's copy has only in-frame clones and leaves some out. This table holds tens of thousands of clones, about four fifths found once. The CDR3 is 13 residues long. Trimming shortened V by 4 bases and J by 4 bases, and 10 bases separated the two germline ends. Per germline, CDR1 MNHEY and CDR2 SVGAGI. This receptor was obtained from a man aged 70 or older with urothelial cancer. This chain connects TRBV6-5 to TRBJ1-2; D is possibly TRBD1 (5 bases). The sequenced sample was PBMCs, obtained around atezolizumab (anti-PD-L1) treatment. CDR3 amino acids: CASSSWGGYGYTF. In DNA, the CDR3 is TGTGCCAGCAGTTCCTGGGGGGGCTATGGCTACACCTTC.